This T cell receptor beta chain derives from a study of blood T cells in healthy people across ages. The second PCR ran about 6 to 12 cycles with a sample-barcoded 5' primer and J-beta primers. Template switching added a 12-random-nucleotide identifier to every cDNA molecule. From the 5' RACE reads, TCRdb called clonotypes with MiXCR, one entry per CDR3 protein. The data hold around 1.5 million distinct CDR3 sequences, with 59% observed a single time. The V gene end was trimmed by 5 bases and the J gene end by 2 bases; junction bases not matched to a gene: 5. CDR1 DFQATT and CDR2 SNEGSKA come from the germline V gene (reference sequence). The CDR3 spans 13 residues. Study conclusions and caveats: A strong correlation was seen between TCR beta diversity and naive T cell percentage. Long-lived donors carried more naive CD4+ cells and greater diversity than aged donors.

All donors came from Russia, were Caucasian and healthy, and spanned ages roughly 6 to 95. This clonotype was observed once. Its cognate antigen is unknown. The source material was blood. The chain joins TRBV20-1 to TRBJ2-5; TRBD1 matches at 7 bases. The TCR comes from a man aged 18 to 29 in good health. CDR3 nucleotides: TGCAGTGCTTTCGGGACAGATCAAGAGACCCAGTACTTC. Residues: CSAFGTDQETQYF.